Below are 30 T cell receptor beta chains sequenced from a single sample in a study of early T cells in non-severe SARS-CoV-2 infection. A single record per CDR3 protein comes from TCRdb applying MiXCR to the 5' RACE reads. The sample records around 71,000 distinct CDR3 sequences, roughly 14% being singletons. The sequencing here drew on whole blood, taken at baseline. Every receptor here comes from an adult who was a healthcare worker with PCR-confirmed SARS-CoV-2 infection or an uninfected control (not recorded which).

V gene TRBV7-2 combines with J gene TRBJ2-3; 8 bases fit TRBD2. Germline loops: CDR1 SGHTA, CDR2 FQGNSA. This CDR3 contains 17 residues. The V and J ends lost 4 bases and 0 bases, in that order; junction bases with no gene match: 9. Written as DNA, the CDR3 is TGTGCCAGCAGCTCTAGCGGGCCCACCTTAAGCACAGATACGCAGTATTTT. Protein sequence: CASSSSGPTLSTDTQYF.

The V gene is TRBV5-1, the J gene TRBJ2-3; TRBD2 matches 9 bases. V gave up 5 bases and J gave up 2 bases; unmatched junction bases: 6. This CDR3 is 15 amino acids long. CDR1 and CDR2 from the germline V gene are SGHRS and YFSETQ. DNA of the CDR3: TGCGCCAGCAGTGGGACTAGCTTTGTCACAGATACGCAGTATTTT. Protein sequence: CASSGTSFVTDTQYF.

This clonotype was seen only a few times. The chain employs TRBV9 and TRBJ1-1; D ambiguous. Germline V gives CDR1 SGDLS, CDR2 YYNGEE. Trimming left V 0 bases short and J 6 bases short, with 12 bases between. There are 14 residues in the CDR3. The CDR3 nucleotides read TGTGCCAGCAGCGTAGGGGAAATCGGGGCTGAAGCTTTCTTT. Protein sequence: CASSVGEIGAEAFF. The entire variable domain, with the rest obtained from reference TRBV9 and TRBJ1-1, is as follows: DSGVTQTPKHLITATGQRVTLRCSPRSGDLSVYWYQQSLDQGLQFLIQYYNGEERAKGNILERFSAQQFPDLHSELNLSSLELGDSALYFCASSVGEIGAEAFFGQGTRLTVV.

The rearrangement joins TRBV24-1 to TRBJ2-7; perhaps TRBD2 as D (6 bases). This CDR3 contains 17 residues. Per the germline V gene, CDR1 is KGHDR and CDR2 is SFDVKD. V lost 3 bases, J lost 6 bases, and 23 bases lay in between. CDR3: CATSDPAPSAGLSEQYF. CDR3 in DNA: TGTGCCACCAGTGATCCCGCCCCCTCGGCGGGGTTAAGCGAGCAGTACTTC.

The chain joins TRBV29-1 to TRBJ1-1; 7 nucleotides agree with TRBD1. Per the germline V gene, CDR1 is SQVTM and CDR2 is ANQGSEA. The CDR3 loop spans 10 amino acids. The V and J ends lost 6 bases and 7 bases, in that order; junction bases with no gene match: 2. The CDR3 nucleotides read TGCAGCGTCCGGGACAGTGAAGCTTTCTTT. Translated, it gives CSVRDSEAFF.

DNA for the CDR3: TGTGCCAGCAGTTTATCTCCGACAGGGGGCCCAGATACGCAGTATTTT. Encoded protein: CASSLSPTGGPDTQYF. The rearrangement joins TRBV27 to TRBJ2-3, with 10 positions matching TRBD1. Germline V gene lookup returns CDR1 MNHEY and CDR2 SMNVEV (reference sequence). This CDR3 is 16 amino acids long. V was pared by 0 bases and J by 4 bases, with 4 bases of the junction left unmatched.

The rearrangement links TRBV27 to TRBJ1-1; D is possibly TRBD1 (5 bases). The CDR3 runs 14 residues. V was clipped by 6 bases and J by 1 base, with 12 bases between them. The germline gives CDR1 MNHEY, CDR2 SMNVEV (reference sequence). CDR3 nucleotides: TGTGCCAGCAGGTTGGCACAGGCGAACACTGAAGCTTTCTTT. Encoded protein: CASRLAQANTEAFF.

The gene calls are TRBV7-7 and TRBJ2-3; D is unresolved. The V gene's germline CDR1 is SSHAT and CDR2 FNYEAQ (reference sequence). Trimming cost V 1 base and J 0 bases, with 14 bases left between them. The CDR3 loop spans 17 amino acids. In DNA, the CDR3 is TGTGCCAGCAGCTTAGACGCAGCTGGAACTAGCACAGATACGCAGTATTTT. Its protein is CASSLDAAGTSTDTQYF.

In this sample, this clonotype turned up many times. This chain joins TRBV29-1 and TRBJ2-5; 7 nucleotides agree with TRBD1. After removal of 8 bases from V and 1 base from J, the junction contained 10 bases not matched to a gene. The CDR3 has 14 residues. Germline V gene lookup returns CDR1 SQVTM and CDR2 ANQGSEA. CDR3 sequence (DNA): TGCAGCCAGACCCGGGCAGGGGGCCAAGAGACCCAGTACTTC. Translated: CSQTRAGGQETQYF.

The chain links TRBV15 to TRBJ2-7, with 8 bases identical to TRBD2. V was clipped by 0 bases and J by 2 bases; unmatched bases: 6. CDR3 length: 16 residues. CDR1 LNHNV and CDR2 YYDKDF come from the germline V gene (reference sequence). CDR3 sequence: CATSRDEGSGTYEQYF. The DNA for the CDR3 is TGTGCCACCAGCAGAGATGAAGGTAGCGGGACCTACGAGCAGTACTTC.

This clonotype occurred a few times. The rearrangement uses TRBV4-2 and TRBJ1-2; D remains ambiguous. Germline V gene lookup returns CDR1 LGHNA and CDR2 YNFKEQ. The CDR3 has 14 amino acids. Trimming left V 0 bases short and J 6 bases short, with 11 bases between. The CDR3 nucleotides read TGTGCCAGCAGCCAAGATGTCGGAGTGGATGGCTACACCTTC. It yields the protein CASSQDVGVDGYTF.

The chain couples TRBV28 to TRBJ1-4; D is unresolved. Trimming pared 2 bases from V and 5 bases from J, leaving 9 bases between. Germline V gene data show CDR1 as MDHEN and CDR2 as SYDVKM. The CDR3 is 14 amino acids. The CDR3 DNA sequence: TGTGCCAGCAGTTTACAGTTGCTGAATGAAAAACTGTTTTTT. It is translated as CASSLQLLNEKLFF.

This clonotype was counted many times. V is TRBV9 and J is TRBJ2-1, with TRBD2 identical over 10 bases. The CDR3 runs 16 residues. Trimming removed 1 base from V and 2 bases from J; junction bases left unmatched: 3. Germline CDR1 reads SGDLS; CDR2 reads YYNGEE. CDR3 amino acids: CASSVTSGKAYNEQFF. The DNA for the CDR3 is TGTGCCAGCAGCGTAACTAGCGGGAAAGCCTACAATGAGCAGTTCTTC.

V usage is TRBV12-3 or TRBV12-4 and J usage is TRBJ2-1; D is uncertain. The CDR3 loop spans 12 amino acids. V was trimmed by 10 bases and J by 4 bases, leaving 11 bases between them. CDR3 amino acids: CATTDQYNEQFF. The CDR3 bases are TGTGCCACCACCGACCAGTACAATGAGCAGTTCTTC.

This clonotype showed up just a few times. This CDR3 is CAWSVQVRGDTQYF. As DNA, the CDR3 is TGTGCCTGGAGTGTACAGGTTCGGGGAGATACGCAGTATTTT. J is TRBJ2-3 and V is TRBV30; D is tentatively TRBD1 or TRBD2 (5 bases each). Trimming left V 0 bases short and J 5 bases short, with 12 bases between. The CDR3 runs 14 residues. The germline V gene encodes CDR1 GTSNPN and CDR2 SVGIG (reference sequence).

This chain uses TRBV7-3 with TRBJ2-1; 8 positions agree with TRBD2. Germline V CDR1 and CDR2: SGHTA, FQGTGA. V was pared by 1 base and J by 6 bases, with 5 bases of the junction left unmatched. CDR3 size: 15 residues. The CDR3 protein is CASSLMLGRVNEQFF. CDR3 DNA: TGTGCCAGCAGCTTAATGCTCGGGAGGGTCAATGAGCAGTTCTTC.

This sequence joins TRBV5-4 and TRBJ2-3; 7 bases match TRBD2. CDR3 size: 14 residues. The junction had 1 base not matched to a gene; V was cut back by 3 bases and J by 0 bases. Germline CDR1 is SGHNT and CDR2 is YYREEE (reference sequence). In DNA form, the CDR3 reads TGTGCCAGCAGCTCAGCGGGAAGCACAGATACGCAGTATTTT. This encodes CASSSAGSTDTQYF.

In its sample, this clonotype was seen a few times. The gene calls are TRBV28 and TRBJ2-5; D possibly corresponds to TRBD2 (5 bases). The CDR3 loop spans 15 amino acids. Trimming removed 5 bases at V and 6 bases at J, with 19 bases between. The germline V gene has CDR1 MDHEN and CDR2 SYDVKM. The CDR3 loop is CASSPLAGKGKTQYF. In DNA form, the CDR3 reads TGTGCCAGCAGTCCTCTGGCCGGGAAGGGAAAGACCCAGTACTTC.

This clonotype was seen a few times. The chain's CDR3 is CSARGRGPSSSLRNEQYF. The CDR3 DNA is TGCAGTGCCAGGGGTCGGGGTCCCTCCTCCTCCCTGCGGAACGAGCAGTACTTC. This chain connects TRBV20-1 to TRBJ2-7, with a weak D call TRBD1 (6 bases). The CDR3 is 18 residues long. Trimming left V 6 bases short and J 5 bases short, with 32 bases between. Looked up from germline, CDR1 is DFQATT and CDR2 is SNEGSKA (reference sequence).

The chain employs TRBV15 and TRBJ2-1; D remains unclear. The CDR3 covers 14 residues. V was cut by 9 bases and J by 0 bases, with 12 bases left in between. Germline CDR1 is LNHNV and CDR2 is YYDKDF (reference sequence). This chain's CDR3 is CATGLTSSYNEQFF. CDR3 sequence (DNA): TGTGCCACGGGCCTTACGAGCTCCTACAATGAGCAGTTCTTC.

V and J are TRBV12-3 or TRBV12-4 and TRBJ2-3; D is unclear. V lost 3 bases and J lost 3, with 7 bases in between. The CDR3 is 13 amino acids. The CDR3 here is CASSFQLTDTQYF. The DNA for the CDR3 is TGTGCCAGCAGTTTCCAGTTAACAGATACGCAGTATTTT.

At least ten counts were recorded for this clonotype. The V gene is TRBV20-1, the J gene TRBJ1-2; D may be TRBD1 (5 bases). Germline CDR1 DFQATT, CDR2 SNEGSKA (reference sequence). V lost 3 bases and J 4 bases, leaving 24 bases between the germline ends. The CDR3 length is 17 residues. CDR3 residues: CSASVSGRTPPAYGYTF. In DNA form, the CDR3 reads TGCAGTGCTAGTGTTTCTGGGAGGACACCTCCAGCCTATGGCTACACCTTC.

This clonotype was recorded only once. The J gene is TRBJ2-1, the V gene TRBV5-1; D may be TRBD2 (5 bases). V dropped 0 bases and J dropped 10 bases, with 14 bases sitting between them. CDR1 is SGHRS and CDR2 is YFSETQ in the germline V gene. CDR3 length: 14 amino acids. CDR3 amino acids: CASSLGISAGEQFF. CDR3 DNA: TGCGCCAGCAGCTTGGGAATTAGCGCCGGGGAGCAGTTCTTC.

This clonotype was detected a few times. The gene calls are TRBV15 and TRBJ2-3; perhaps TRBD2 as D (6 bases). V lost 1 base to trimming and J lost 4 bases, with 12 bases between them. CDR3 length: 15 amino acids. The germline CDR1 and CDR2 sequences are LNHNV and YYDKDF (reference sequence). The CDR3 DNA is TGTGCCACCAGCAGAGTCGGGGGATTATCAGATACGCAGTATTTT. It is translated as CATSRVGGLSDTQYF.

This clonotype was seen many times. This rearrangement joins TRBV25-1 to TRBJ2-7, with D possibly TRBD1 on 5 matching bases. This CDR3 comprises 16 residues. V was shortened by 5 bases and J by 6 bases, with 23 bases between the two germline ends. Looked up from germline, CDR1 is MGHDK and CDR2 is SYGVNS. The CDR3 sequence is CASSSPTDSGSAEQYF. CDR3 nucleotides: TGTGCCAGCAGTTCCCCTACTGATTCAGGGTCTGCCGAGCAGTACTTC.

This chain links TRBV20-1 with TRBJ1-1; D might be TRBD1 (5 bases). Germline CDR1 DFQATT, CDR2 SNEGSKA (reference sequence). The CDR3 covers 13 residues. With 6 bases removed from V and 5 bases from J, the gap between germline ends came to 16 bases. CDR3 sequence (DNA): TGCAGTGCACTCCCCGGGGGGGAAACTGAAGCTTTCTTT. It codes for CSALPGGETEAFF.

This clonotype was recorded at least ten times. This chain connects TRBV27 to TRBJ2-3; 7 bases map to TRBD1. Germline V gene data show CDR1 as MNHEY and CDR2 as SMNVEV (reference sequence). Trimming at V came to 3 bases and at J to 4 bases, leaving 4 bases not matched to a gene. The CDR3 has 14 residues. CDR3 DNA sequence: TGTGCCAGCAGTTTCACAGGGGACGCAGATACGCAGTATTTT. It yields the protein CASSFTGDADTQYF.

This clonotype was found a few times. The rearrangement links TRBV27 to TRBJ2-2, with 10 bases fitting TRBD2. CDR3 length equals 18 residues. V shed 3 bases, J shed 1 base, and the junction held 8 bases outside the gene matches. Germline V gene data show CDR1 as MNHEY and CDR2 as SMNVEV (reference sequence). The CDR3 loop is CASSFGVGLAVNTGELFF. CDR3 nucleotide sequence: TGTGCCAGCAGTTTTGGTGTAGGACTAGCGGTGAACACCGGGGAGCTGTTTTTT.

This rearrangement joins TRBV7-3 to TRBJ1-1; D not certain. Trimming pared 6 bases from V and 4 bases from J, leaving 12 bases between. Germline lookup yields CDR1 SGHTA and CDR2 FQGTGA. The CDR3 extends over 13 amino acids. CDR3 in amino acids: CASSISLGTEAFF. CDR3 nucleotides: TGTGCCAGCAGTATCAGCCTCGGCACTGAAGCTTTCTTT.

This clonotype was counted between two and nine times. The chain employs TRBV10-3 and TRBJ2-1, with a tentative D call TRBD2 (5 bases). V was trimmed by 3 bases and J by 1 base, leaving 10 bases between them. Germline V CDR1 and CDR2: ENHRY, SYGVKD. There are 15 residues in the CDR3. CDR3 in DNA: TGTGCCATCAGTGAACTAGTGACGTCCTACAATGAGCAGTTCTTC. This sequence encodes CAISELVTSYNEQFF.